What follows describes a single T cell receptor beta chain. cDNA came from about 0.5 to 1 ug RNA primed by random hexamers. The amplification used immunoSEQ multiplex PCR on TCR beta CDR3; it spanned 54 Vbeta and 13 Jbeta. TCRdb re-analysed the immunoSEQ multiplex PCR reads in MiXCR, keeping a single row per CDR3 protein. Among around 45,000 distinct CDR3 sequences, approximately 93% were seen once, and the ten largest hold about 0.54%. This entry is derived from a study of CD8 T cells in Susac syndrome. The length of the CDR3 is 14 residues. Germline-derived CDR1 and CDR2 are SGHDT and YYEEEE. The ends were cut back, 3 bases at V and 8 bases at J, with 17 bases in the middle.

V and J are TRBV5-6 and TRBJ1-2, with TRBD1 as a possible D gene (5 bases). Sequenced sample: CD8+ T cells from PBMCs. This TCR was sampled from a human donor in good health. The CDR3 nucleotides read TGTGCCAGCAGCTCGGGACTCTCGATTGGGGGCTACACCTTC. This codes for CASSSGLSIGGYTF.